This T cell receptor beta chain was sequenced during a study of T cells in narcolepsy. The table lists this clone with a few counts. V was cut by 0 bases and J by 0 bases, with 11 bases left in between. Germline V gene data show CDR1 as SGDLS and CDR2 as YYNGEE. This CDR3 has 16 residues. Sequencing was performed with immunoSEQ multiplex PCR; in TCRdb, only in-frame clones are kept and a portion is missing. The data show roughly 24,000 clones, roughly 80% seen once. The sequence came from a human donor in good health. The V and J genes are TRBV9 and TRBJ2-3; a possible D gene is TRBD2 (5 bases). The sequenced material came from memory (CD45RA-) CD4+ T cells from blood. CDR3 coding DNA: TGTGCCAGCAGCGTAGAAGGGAGCACGAGCACAGATACGCAGTATTTT. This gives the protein CASSVEGSTSTDTQYF.